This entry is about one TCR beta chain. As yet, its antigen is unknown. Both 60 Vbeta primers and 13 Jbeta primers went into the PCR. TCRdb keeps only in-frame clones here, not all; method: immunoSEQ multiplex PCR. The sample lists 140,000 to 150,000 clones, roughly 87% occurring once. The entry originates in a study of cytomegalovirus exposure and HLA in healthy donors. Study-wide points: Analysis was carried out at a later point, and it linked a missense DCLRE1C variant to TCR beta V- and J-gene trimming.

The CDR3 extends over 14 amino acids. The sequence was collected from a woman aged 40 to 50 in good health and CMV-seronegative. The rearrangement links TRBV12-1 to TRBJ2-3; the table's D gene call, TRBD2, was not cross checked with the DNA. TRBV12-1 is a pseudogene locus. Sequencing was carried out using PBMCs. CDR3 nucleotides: TGTGCCAGCAGCACGGGACTAGCGGAAGATACGCAGTATTTT. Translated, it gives CASSTGLAEDTQYF.